Only a few counts were recorded for the clone carrying this T cell receptor beta chain. This entry is derived from a study of human T cells and chemical hapten exposure. In the study's own analysis: Counts of TCRs in each sample centred on a median of around 96,000 and extended from around 25,000 to 690,000. Via MiXCR, TCRdb re-called the RACE reads, giving one row per CDR3 protein. TCRdb, not the original authors, processed these V and J calls. The data contain about 71,000 distinct CDR3 sequences, 9.8% of them singletons. Time point: patch test 1, 2 weeks after DPC sensitization. Treatment of the sample: therapeutic diphenylcyclopropenone sensitization with weekly scalp DPC. The template was total RNA from unfractionated whole blood. CDR1 is SGHAT, CDR2 FQNNGV, per germline. V was cut by 4 bases and J by 5 bases, with 9 bases left in between. The CDR3 sequence is 13 residues long.

This specimen was whole blood, taken in connection with sensitization to the hapten diphenylcyclopropenone (DPC). This sequence joins TRBV11-2 and TRBJ2-1; D remains ambiguous. This TCR derives from a woman aged 40 to 50 with alopecia areata. Some clones in this sample may be carry-over from other donors' samples. CDR3 region: CASSSDRNNEQFF. As DNA, the CDR3 is TGTGCCAGCAGCTCGGACCGTAACAATGAGCAGTTCTTC. Full variable domain (missing parts from reference TRBV11-2 and TRBJ2-1): EAGVAQSPRYKIIEKRQSVAFWCNPISGHATLYWYQQILGQGPKLLIQFQNNGVVDDSQLPKDRFSAERLKGVDSTLKIQPAKLEDSAVYLCASSSDRNNEQFFGPGTRLTVL.